This TCR beta chain was retrieved from a study of shared clonotypes between healthy human individuals. Healthy and HIV-negative, the adult donors had no recent acute infections or vaccinations. Negatively enriched CD4+ T cells were divided by CD45RA into naive and memory. Regarding the study as a whole: Non-shared clonotypes had lower generation probabilities than those shared by all four donors. When naive CD4 clonotypes were compared across a few donors, 4% to 6.5% were shared.

Produced via immunoSEQ multiplex PCR; TCRdb's table is partial and in-frame only. The sample holds around 2.5 million clones, approximately 93% seen once. Concerning this clone itself: Its antigen is currently unknown.

Losses at the gene ends were 4 bases for V and 1 base for J; bases not matched to a gene: 8. Germline V gives CDR1 SGHRS, CDR2 YFSETQ. The CDR3 has 18 amino acids. The rearrangement uses TRBV5-1 and TRBJ2-1, with TRBD2 matching 13 bases. The sequence was collected from a young man in good health. Some clones in this sample may be carry-over from other donors' samples. Material for sequencing was naive CD4+ T cells from PBMCs. Subset reported: CD45RA+ positively selected. The CDR3 DNA reads as TGCGCCAGCAGCCGTAGTAGGGGACTAGCGGGATCCTACAATGAGCAGTTCTTC. Translating it yields CASSRSRGLAGSYNEQFF.